Below are 7 T cell receptor beta chains sequenced from a single sample in a study of regulatory T cells in long-lasting Graves disease. Time point specified: newly diagnosed GD, antithyroid drugs for less than 3 months. PBMC RNA was the source of the TCR library. Building of the TCR beta libraries involved iRepertoire HTBI primers and Arm-PCR of CDR3 regions. TCRdb used MiXCR to reprocess the multiplex PCR reads, holding one entry per CDR3 protein. The data show 580,000 or so distinct CDR3 sequences, more than 15% seen once. This sample was also put to use in a study of T cells in Graves' hyperthyroidism and ophthalmopathy.

Sequencing used peripheral blood mononuclear cells (PBMCs), obtained at new diagnosis, from a patient treated with antithyroid drugs. These receptors originate from a man aged 18 to 29 with Graves disease.

This clonotype was seen repeatedly, ten times or more. J is TRBJ2-1 and V is TRBV12-3 or TRBV12-4; TRBD2 matches at 7 bases. The CDR3 is made up of 14 amino acids. V lost 6 bases to trimming and J lost 5 bases; unmatched junction nucleotides: 7. CDR3 protein: CASRPSGGHNEQFF. The CDR3 region has the DNA TGTGCCAGCAGGCCTAGCGGTGGGCACAATGAGCAGTTCTTC.

The chain joins TRBV7-2 to TRBJ1-1; 9 nucleotides align to TRBD1. This CDR3 has 17 amino acids. Looked up from germline, CDR1 is SGHTA and CDR2 is FQGNSA. The ends lost 8 bases at V and 3 bases at J; junction bases unmatched: 16. The CDR3 region is CASSARGGQGSYTEAFF. DNA for the CDR3: TGTGCCAGCTCAGCTCGGGGTGGACAGGGGTCGTACACTGAAGCTTTCTTT.

There are many counts of this clonotype. The chain is built from TRBV11-1 and TRBJ2-5; unclear D gene. Germline CDR1 SGHAT, CDR2 FQDESV (reference sequence). The CDR3 extends over 12 amino acids. Trimming cost V 9 bases and J 1 base, with 9 bases left between them. The chain's CDR3 is CASSASQETQYF. CDR3 DNA: TGTGCCAGTTCGGCCAGCCAAGAGACCCAGTACTTC.

A word on this clonotype: A far larger clone is off by one base, so a read error is likely. V and J are TRBV6-2 or TRBV6-3 and TRBJ2-1; 8 nucleotides align to TRBD2. This CDR3 contains 16 residues. The trim removed 10 bases at V and 8 bases at J, leaving 19 bases unmatched. Germline V CDR1 and CDR2: MNHEY, SVGEGT. CDR3 amino acids: CATLPPRTSPRDEQFF. The CDR3 DNA reads as TGTGCCACCCTCCCCCCCCGGACTAGCCCCCGGGATGAGCAGTTCTTC.

This clonotype was detected a few times. This sequence joins TRBV24-1 and TRBJ1-5; perhaps TRBD1 as D (5 bases). V dropped 9 bases and J dropped 0 bases, with 14 bases sitting between them. CDR3 length: 15 amino acids. Germline-derived CDR1 and CDR2 are KGHDR and SFDVKD. The CDR3 protein is CATSGDYYSNQPQHF. DNA for the CDR3: TGTGCCACCTCCGGGGACTACTATAGCAATCAGCCCCAGCATTTT.

This clonotype was counted ten times or more. This chain links TRBV27 with TRBJ2-2; 7 bases map to TRBD1. Losses at the gene ends were 6 bases for V and 0 bases for J; bases not matched to a gene: 10. The V gene's germline CDR1 is MNHEY and CDR2 SMNVEV (reference sequence). The CDR3 sequence is 17 residues long. CDR3 coding DNA: TGTGCCAGCAGGCACGGGACAGTGGTAACGAACACCGGGGAGCTGTTTTTT. Amino acids: CASRHGTVVTNTGELFF.

The chain uses TRBV15 and TRBJ2-3; 14 bases align to TRBD2. The trim removed 0 bases at V and 0 bases at J, leaving 5 bases unmatched. Germline V gene sequence: CDR1 LNHNV, CDR2 YYDKDF (reference sequence). The CDR3 sequence is 19 residues long. The CDR3 region is CATSRDRLAGGPSTDTQYF. CDR3 in DNA: TGTGCCACCAGCAGAGATCGACTAGCGGGAGGGCCGAGCACAGATACGCAGTATTTT.